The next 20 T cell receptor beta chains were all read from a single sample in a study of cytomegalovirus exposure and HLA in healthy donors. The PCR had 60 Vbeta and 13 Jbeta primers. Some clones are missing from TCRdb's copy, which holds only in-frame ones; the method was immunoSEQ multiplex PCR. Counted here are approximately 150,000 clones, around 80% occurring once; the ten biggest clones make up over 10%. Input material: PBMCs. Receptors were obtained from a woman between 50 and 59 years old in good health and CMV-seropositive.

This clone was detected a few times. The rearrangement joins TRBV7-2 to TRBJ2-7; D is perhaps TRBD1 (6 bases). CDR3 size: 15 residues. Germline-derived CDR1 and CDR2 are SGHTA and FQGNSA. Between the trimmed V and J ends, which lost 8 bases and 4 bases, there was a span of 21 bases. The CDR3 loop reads CASGPRGGSGYEQYF. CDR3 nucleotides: TGTGCCAGCGGGCCAAGAGGGGGATCGGGGTACGAGCAGTACTTC.

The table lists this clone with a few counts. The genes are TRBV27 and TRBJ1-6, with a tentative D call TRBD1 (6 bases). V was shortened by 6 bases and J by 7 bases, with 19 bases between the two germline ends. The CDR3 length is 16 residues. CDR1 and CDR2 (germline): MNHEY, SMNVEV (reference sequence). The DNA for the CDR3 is TGTGCCAGCAGATCGGACAGACGCTTGGTGAATTCACCCCTCCACTTT. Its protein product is CASRSDRRLVNSPLHF.

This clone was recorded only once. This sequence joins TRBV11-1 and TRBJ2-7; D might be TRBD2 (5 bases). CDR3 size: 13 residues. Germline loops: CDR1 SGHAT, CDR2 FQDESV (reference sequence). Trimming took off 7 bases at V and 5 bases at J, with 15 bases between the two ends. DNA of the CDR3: TGTGCCAGCAACCGCAACGGGGTCGACGAGCAGTACTTC. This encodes CASNRNGVDEQYF.

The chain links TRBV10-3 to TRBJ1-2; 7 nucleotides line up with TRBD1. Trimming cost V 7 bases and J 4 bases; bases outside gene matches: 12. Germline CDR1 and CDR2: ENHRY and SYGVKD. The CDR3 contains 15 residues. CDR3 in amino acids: CAINPGTAFSYGYTF. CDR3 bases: TGTGCCATCAACCCCGGGACAGCTTTTAGCTATGGCTACACCTTC.

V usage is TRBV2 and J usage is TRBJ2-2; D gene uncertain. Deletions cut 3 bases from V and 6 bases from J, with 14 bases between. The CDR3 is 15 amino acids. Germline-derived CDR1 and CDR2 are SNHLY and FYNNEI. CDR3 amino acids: CASSERRINAGELFF. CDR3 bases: TGTGCCAGCAGTGAGAGGCGGATTAACGCCGGGGAGCTGTTTTTT.

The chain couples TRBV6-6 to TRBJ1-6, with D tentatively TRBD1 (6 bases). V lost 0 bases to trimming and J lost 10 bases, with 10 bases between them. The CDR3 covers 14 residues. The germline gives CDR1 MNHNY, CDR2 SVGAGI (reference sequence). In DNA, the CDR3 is TGTGCCAGCAGTTACTCACCAACAGGGTCACCCCTCCACTTT. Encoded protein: CASSYSPTGSPLHF.

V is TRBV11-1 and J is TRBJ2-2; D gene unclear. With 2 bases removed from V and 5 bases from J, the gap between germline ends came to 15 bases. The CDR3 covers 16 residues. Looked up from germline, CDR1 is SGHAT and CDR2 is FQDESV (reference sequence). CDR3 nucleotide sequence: TGTGCCAGCAGCTTAACCCAGCCCGACTCGACCGGGGAGCTGTTTTTT. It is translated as CASSLTQPDSTGELFF. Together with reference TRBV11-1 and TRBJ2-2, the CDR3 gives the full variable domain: EAEVAQSPRYKITEKSQAVAFWCDPISGHATLYWYRQILGQGPELLVQFQDESVVDDSQLPKDRFSAERLKGVDSTLKIQPAELGDSAMYLCASSLTQPDSTGELFFGEGSRLTVL.

The CDR3 reads CASSFPGNPGGDEQYF. As DNA, the CDR3 is TGTGCCAGCAGCTTCCCCGGCAACCCGGGGGGCGACGAGCAGTACTTC. The chain links TRBV7-9 to TRBJ2-7, with D tentatively TRBD2 (7 bases). Looked up from germline, CDR1 is SEHNR and CDR2 is FQNEAQ (reference sequence). The V and J ends lost 3 bases and 5 bases respectively, with 20 bases between them. The CDR3 is 16 amino acids. Together with reference TRBV7-9 and TRBJ2-7, the CDR3 gives the full variable domain: DTGVSQNPRHKITKRGQNVTFRCDPISEHNRLYWYRQTLGQGPEFLTYFQNEAQLEKSRLLSDRFSAERPKGSFSTLEIQRTEQGDSAMYLCASSFPGNPGGDEQYFGPGTRLTVT.

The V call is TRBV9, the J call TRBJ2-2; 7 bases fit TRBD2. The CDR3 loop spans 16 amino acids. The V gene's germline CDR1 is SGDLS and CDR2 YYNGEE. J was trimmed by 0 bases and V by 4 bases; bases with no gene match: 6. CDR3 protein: CASSMDAGANTGELFF. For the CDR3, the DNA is TGTGCCAGCAGCATGGACGCGGGGGCGAACACCGGGGAGCTGTTTTTT. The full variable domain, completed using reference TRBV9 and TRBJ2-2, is DSGVTQTPKHLITATGQRVTLRCSPRSGDLSVYWYQQSLDQGLQFLIQYYNGEERAKGNILERFSAQQFPDLHSELNLSSLELGDSALYFCASSMDAGANTGELFFGEGSRLTVL.

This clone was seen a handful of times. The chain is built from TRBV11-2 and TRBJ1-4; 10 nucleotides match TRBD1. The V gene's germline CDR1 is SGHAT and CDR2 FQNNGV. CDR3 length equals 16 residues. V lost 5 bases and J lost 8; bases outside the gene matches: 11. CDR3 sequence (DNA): TGTGCCAGCAGCCCAGGGACAGGGGACGGGTACGAAAAACTGTTTTTT. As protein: CASSPGTGDGYEKLFF. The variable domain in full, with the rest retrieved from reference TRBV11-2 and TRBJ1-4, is EAGVAQSPRYKIIEKRQSVAFWCNPISGHATLYWYQQILGQGPKLLIQFQNNGVVDDSQLPKDRFSAERLKGVDSTLKIQPAKLEDSAVYLCASSPGTGDGYEKLFFGSGTQLSVL.

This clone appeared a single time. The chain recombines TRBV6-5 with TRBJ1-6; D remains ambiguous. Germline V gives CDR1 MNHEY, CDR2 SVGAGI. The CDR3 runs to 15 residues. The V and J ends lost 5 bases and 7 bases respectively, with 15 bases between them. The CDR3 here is CASSLSVLLNSPLHF. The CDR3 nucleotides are TGTGCCAGCAGTCTGTCGGTTTTATTGAATTCACCCCTCCACTTT.

The CDR3 DNA reads as TGCGCCAGCAGCCCAGGACTAGCGGAATTTCAAGAGACCCAGTACTTC. Protein product: CASSPGLAEFQETQYF. J is TRBJ2-5 and V is TRBV4-1; 10 nucleotides line up with TRBD2. CDR3 length: 16 residues. J gave up 2 bases and V 4 bases, and 7 bases lay outside the gene matches. Germline V lookup: CDR1 MGHRA, CDR2 YSYEKL.

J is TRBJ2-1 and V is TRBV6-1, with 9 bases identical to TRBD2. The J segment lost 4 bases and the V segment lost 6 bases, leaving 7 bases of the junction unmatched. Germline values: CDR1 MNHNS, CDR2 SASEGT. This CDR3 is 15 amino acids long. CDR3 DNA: TGTGCCAGCAGGCGGAGCGGGGGGAGTTACAATGAGCAGTTCTTC. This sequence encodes CASRRSGGSYNEQFF.

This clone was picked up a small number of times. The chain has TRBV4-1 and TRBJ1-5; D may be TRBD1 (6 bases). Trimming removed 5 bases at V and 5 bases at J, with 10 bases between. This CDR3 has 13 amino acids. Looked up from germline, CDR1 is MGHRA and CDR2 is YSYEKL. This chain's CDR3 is CASSRTEDQPQHF. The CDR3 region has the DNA TGCGCCAGCAGCAGGACAGAGGATCAGCCCCAGCATTTT.

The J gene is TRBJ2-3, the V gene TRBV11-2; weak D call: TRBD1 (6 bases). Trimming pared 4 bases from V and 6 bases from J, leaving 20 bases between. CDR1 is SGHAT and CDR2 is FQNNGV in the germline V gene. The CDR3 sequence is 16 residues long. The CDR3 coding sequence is TGTGCCAGCAGCTCCCTTAGGGGGTCACTTAGGGATACGCAGTATTTT. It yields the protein CASSSLRGSLRDTQYF.

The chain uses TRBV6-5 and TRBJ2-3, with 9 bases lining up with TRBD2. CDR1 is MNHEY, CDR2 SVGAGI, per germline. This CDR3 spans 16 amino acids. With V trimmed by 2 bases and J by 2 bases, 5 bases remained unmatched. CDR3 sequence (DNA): TGTGCCAGCAGTTACGAGCGGGGGGCCCCCACAGATACGCAGTATTTT. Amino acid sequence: CASSYERGAPTDTQYF.

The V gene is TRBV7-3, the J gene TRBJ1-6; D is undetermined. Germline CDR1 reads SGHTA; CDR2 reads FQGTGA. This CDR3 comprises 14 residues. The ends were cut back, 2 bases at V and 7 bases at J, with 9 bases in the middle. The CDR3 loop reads CASSLLGENSPLHF. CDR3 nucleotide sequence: TGTGCCAGCAGCTTACTCGGAGAGAATTCACCCCTCCACTTT.

The CDR3 loop reads CAISESDRAGSYEQYF. The CDR3 DNA reads TGTGCCATCAGTGAGTCTGACAGGGCAGGGTCCTACGAGCAGTACTTC. This rearrangement joins TRBV10-3 to TRBJ2-7; 7 bases are shared with TRBD1. CDR3 length: 16 residues. Trimming at V came to 0 bases and at J to 1 base, leaving 6 bases not matched to a gene. The V gene's germline CDR1 is ENHRY and CDR2 SYGVKD.

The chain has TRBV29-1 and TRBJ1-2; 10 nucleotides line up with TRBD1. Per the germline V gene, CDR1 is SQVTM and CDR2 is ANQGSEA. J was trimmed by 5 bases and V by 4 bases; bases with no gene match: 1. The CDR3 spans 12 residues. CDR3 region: CSVGTGGYGYTF. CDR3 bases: TGCAGCGTTGGGACAGGGGGGTATGGCTACACCTTC.

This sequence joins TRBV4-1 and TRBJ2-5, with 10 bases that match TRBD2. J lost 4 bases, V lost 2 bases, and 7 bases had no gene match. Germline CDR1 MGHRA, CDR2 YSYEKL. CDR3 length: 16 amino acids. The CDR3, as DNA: TGCGCCAGCAGCCAAACTAGCGGGACTAGGGGAGAGACCCAGTACTTC. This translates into CASSQTSGTRGETQYF.